Listed here are 27 T cell receptor beta chains from one sample, sequenced in a study of blood T cells in healthy people across ages. Primed by a sample-barcoded 5' primer and a J-beta primer mix, a second PCR proceeded for 7 to 11 cycles. TCRdb re-analysed the 5' RACE reads in MiXCR, keeping a single row per CDR3 protein. The data show hundreds of thousands of distinct CDR3 sequences, with 20% to 30% seen just once and about 2.9% held by the top ten. The same data also contributed to another study, on T cells of mothers and their children.

The sample comprised blood. The receptors stem from a boy aged 10-17 years in good health.

The table lists this clonotype with a few counts. The chain carries TRBV5-4 and TRBJ2-5; maybe TRBD1 (6 bases). Germline-derived CDR1 and CDR2 are SGHNT and YYREEE (reference sequence). V was shortened by 4 bases and J by 5 bases, with 18 bases between the two germline ends. CDR3 length: 15 residues. The CDR3 spells CASSQLGTGMETQYF. CDR3 nucleotide sequence: TGTGCCAGCAGCCAATTGGGTACAGGGATGGAGACCCAGTACTTC.

The chain carries TRBV27 and TRBJ1-4, with no clear D. V lost 4 bases, J lost 0 bases, and 9 bases lay in between. Germline V gene sequence: CDR1 MNHEY, CDR2 SMNVEV (reference sequence). The CDR3 totals 15 residues. The CDR3 loop reads CASSSRLSTNEKLFF. DNA for the CDR3: TGTGCCAGCAGTTCTAGGCTTTCAACTAATGAAAAACTGTTTTTT.

The V call is TRBV14, the J call TRBJ2-2, with D maybe TRBD1 (5 bases). Germline CDR1 and CDR2: SGHDN and FVKESK. The CDR3 is 17 residues long. Trimming took 0 bases from V and 4 from J, leaving 15 bases between them. The CDR3 reads CASSQEWGVLGTGELFF. The DNA for the CDR3 is TGTGCCAGCAGCCAAGAATGGGGCGTTTTAGGCACCGGGGAGCTGTTTTTT.

The rearrangement joins TRBV10-3 to TRBJ1-1; D is perhaps TRBD1 (5 bases). Per the germline V gene, CDR1 is ENHRY and CDR2 is SYGVKD. V dropped 2 bases and J dropped 1 base, with 17 bases sitting between them. This CDR3 region has 17 residues. The CDR3: CAISERVGAKGNTEAFF. The CDR3 DNA reads as TGTGCCATCAGTGAGAGGGTCGGGGCGAAAGGGAACACTGAAGCTTTCTTT.

The V gene is TRBV4-1, the J gene TRBJ1-4; D gene unclear. V was shortened by 1 base and J by 8 bases, with 23 bases between the two germline ends. The CDR3 contains 18 residues. Germline V gene data show CDR1 as MGHRA and CDR2 as YSYEKL. Here the CDR3 DNA reads TGCGCCAGCAGCCAAGGCGGTCTGGCCGGCAGGATTAAGGAAAAACTGTTTTTT. This translates into CASSQGGLAGRIKEKLFF.

This clonotype was counted between two and nine times. CDR3 DNA: TGCGCCAGCAGCTTGGAGGGGGCCCACAATGAGCAGTTCTTC. This sequence encodes CASSLEGAHNEQFF. This chain uses TRBV5-1 with TRBJ2-5, with 7 positions matching TRBD1. The J call may be wrong; the DNA end is better matched by TRBJ2-1. Per germline, CDR1 SGHRS and CDR2 YFSETQ. This CDR3 comprises 14 residues.

This sequence joins TRBV3-1 and TRBJ1-4, with D uncertain. The germline gives CDR1 LGHDT, CDR2 YNNKEL (reference sequence). V dropped 3 bases and J dropped 4 bases, with 18 bases sitting between them. This CDR3 region has 17 residues. CDR3: CASSQHSYMEVNEKLFF. CDR3 sequence (DNA): TGTGCCAGCAGCCAGCACAGCTACATGGAGGTTAATGAAAAACTGTTTTTT.

This sequence joins TRBV6-5 and TRBJ2-7, with D perhaps TRBD1 or TRBD2 (5 bases each). Germline-derived CDR1 and CDR2 are MNHEY and SVGAGI. V lost 8 bases to trimming and J lost 2 bases, with 13 bases between them. CDR3 length equals 13 residues. CDR3 loop: CASGRDGTYEQYF. The CDR3, as DNA: TGTGCCAGCGGCAGGGACGGTACCTACGAGCAGTACTTC.

This clonotype came up a few times. This chain uses TRBV6-4 with TRBJ2-1; 8 bases match TRBD2. Germline V gene lookup returns CDR1 MRHNA and CDR2 SNTAGT. This CDR3 has 18 residues. V dropped 0 bases and J dropped 2; count of bases not matched to a gene: 9. This chain's CDR3 is CASSDSGGGVGPYNEQFF. Here the CDR3 DNA reads TGTGCCAGCAGTGACTCCGGGGGGGGCGTTGGGCCCTACAATGAGCAGTTCTTC.

This clonotype showed up just a few times. V usage is TRBV6-1 and J usage is TRBJ1-6, with TRBD1 identical over 7 bases. This CDR3 has 18 amino acids. V dropped 10 bases and J dropped 3; count of bases not matched to a gene: 18. Germline-derived CDR1 and CDR2 are MNHNS and SASEGT. The CDR3 DNA reads as TGTGCCACCCGACGACGGCAGGGGGTTTCGGACTATAATTCACCCCTCCACTTT. It translates to CATRRRQGVSDYNSPLHF.

This clonotype showed up many times. In nucleotides, the CDR3 is TGTGCCATCAGTGTGGACTCCTCAGATACGCAGTATTTT. Amino acid sequence: CAISVDSSDTQYF. V usage is TRBV10-3 and J usage is TRBJ2-3; D possibly corresponds to TRBD2 (5 bases). From germline, CDR1 is ENHRY and CDR2 SYGVKD. This CDR3 spans 13 amino acids. V gave up 4 bases and J gave up 4 bases, with 9 bases separating them.

This chain uses TRBV29-1 with TRBJ1-1, with a weak D call TRBD1 (6 bases). Per germline, CDR1 SQVTM and CDR2 ANQGSEA. Trimming pared 3 bases from V and 0 bases from J, leaving 11 bases between. CDR3 length: 14 residues. CDR3: CSVEGAEVNTEAFF. CDR3 in DNA: TGCAGCGTTGAGGGGGCGGAGGTGAACACTGAAGCTTTCTTT.

This clonotype is a singleton in its sample. V usage is TRBV28 and J usage is TRBJ2-1, with D possibly TRBD2 on 6 matching bases. V shed 5 bases and J shed 10 bases, with 15 bases lying between them. The CDR3 is made up of 13 amino acids. CDR1 is MDHEN and CDR2 is SYDVKM in the germline V gene. The CDR3 bases are TGTGCCAGCAGTGGGGACCCTAGCGCCGAGCAGTTCTTC. Its translation is CASSGDPSAEQFF.

Comment on this clonotype: The conserved closing phenylalanine or tryptophan is absent in this CDR3, likely reflecting a read error. The DNA is omitted, as the CDR3 cannot be located on it reliably, and the CDR3 follows TCRdb's listing. This rearrangement joins TRBV12-3 or TRBV12-4 to TRBJ2-6. The CDR3 totals 8 residues, both ends included. Here the CDR3 reads CASSFQWL.

The gene calls are TRBV12-3 or TRBV12-4 and TRBJ1-1, with unresolved D. The CDR3 consists of 13 residues. V was shortened by 2 bases and J by 4 bases, with 8 bases between the two germline ends. The chain's CDR3 is CASSLPPSTEAFF. The CDR3 DNA reads TGTGCCAGCAGTTTACCGCCGAGCACTGAAGCTTTCTTT.

This CDR3 is CASSPGRGMGSGANVLTF. The CDR3 bases are TGCGCCAGCAGCCCGGGTAGAGGGATGGGCTCTGGGGCCAACGTCCTGACTTTC. V is TRBV5-1 and J is TRBJ2-6; D perhaps matches TRBD2 (5 bases). Germline V gives CDR1 SGHRS, CDR2 YFSETQ. This CDR3 has 18 amino acids. The V end was cut by 4 bases, the J end by 0 bases, with 17 bases between.

This clonotype was observed at least ten times. The chain joins TRBV5-1 to TRBJ2-5; TRBD2 agrees at 8 bases. V gave up 9 bases and J gave up 4 bases; unmatched junction bases: 14. The length of the CDR3 is 15 residues. The germline V gene encodes CDR1 SGHRS and CDR2 YFSETQ. Here the CDR3 DNA reads TGCGCCACCCGAAACGGCGGGGGGTCGGTAGAGACCCAGTACTTC. This translates into CATRNGGGSVETQYF.

The J gene is TRBJ2-5, the V gene TRBV18, with D perhaps TRBD1 (5 bases). This CDR3 has 14 amino acids. V lost 2 bases to trimming and J lost 3 bases, with 10 bases between them. Germline CDR1 and CDR2: KGHSH and LQKENI. The CDR3 DNA follows: TGTGCCAGCTCACCATACGCGACAGAAGAGACCCAGTACTTC. Amino acid sequence: CASSPYATEETQYF.

This clonotype has only a few counts. V gene TRBV29-1 combines with J gene TRBJ2-5; perhaps TRBD1 as D (5 bases). Germline CDR1 reads SQVTM; CDR2 reads ANQGSEA. The CDR3 runs 14 residues. With 3 bases removed from V and 5 bases from J, the gap between germline ends came to 16 bases. The CDR3 region has the DNA TGCAGCGTTGAGGACAAATGGTCCCAGGAGACCCAGTACTTC. It encodes CSVEDKWSQETQYF.

The V and J genes are TRBV28 and TRBJ2-7; TRBD2 might be the D (6 bases). CDR1 and CDR2 from the germline V gene are MDHEN and SYDVKM. The CDR3 consists of 13 residues. V dropped 5 bases and J dropped 7 bases, with 15 bases sitting between them. The CDR3 DNA follows: TGTGCCAGCAGTGCGGGACGCCCGGGGGAGCAGTACTTC. Its translation: CASSAGRPGEQYF.

The chain joins TRBV21-1 to TRBJ2-1; the table's D call, TRBD1, was not checked against the DNA. TRBV21-1 is given as a pseudogene. This CDR3 spans 15 amino acids. CDR3 sequence reads: CASNLYRGMYNEQFF. The CDR3 DNA reads as TGTGCCAGCAACTTATACAGGGGGATGTACAATGAGCAGTTCTTC.

The rearrangement links TRBV6-1 to TRBJ1-2, with 7 bases fitting TRBD1. The CDR3 loop spans 13 amino acids. The germline V gene has CDR1 MNHNS and CDR2 SASEGT. Trimming removed 7 bases from V and 3 bases from J; junction bases left unmatched: 5. CDR3: CASTRTGDYGYTF. For the CDR3, the DNA is TGTGCCAGCACCCGCACAGGGGACTATGGCTACACCTTC.

The CDR3 DNA reads as TGTGCCAGCAGCTTCGATCGGGGACAGGTGGGGGCTTTAGCCAAAAACATTCAGTACTTC. Its translation is CASSFDRGQVGALAKNIQYF. The gene calls are TRBV12-3 or TRBV12-4 and TRBJ2-4; TRBD1 aligns across 8 bases. This CDR3 has 20 amino acids. J was trimmed by 0 bases and V by 6 bases; bases with no gene match: 19.

The chain has TRBV4-1 and TRBJ2-2, with D perhaps matching TRBD1 (6 bases). CDR1 MGHRA and CDR2 YSYEKL come from the germline V gene. The ends were cut back, 1 base at V and 3 bases at J, with 18 bases in the middle. The CDR3 has 18 amino acids. The CDR3 reads CASSQGLIAQGHTGELFF. The CDR3 coding sequence is TGCGCCAGCAGCCAAGGCCTGATTGCACAGGGACACACCGGGGAGCTGTTTTTT.

The rearrangement joins TRBV5-6 to TRBJ2-4, with D possibly being TRBD1 (5 bases). This CDR3 is 13 amino acids long. V was pared by 4 bases and J by 6 bases, with 11 bases between. Germline CDR1 reads SGHDT; CDR2 reads YYEEEE. The CDR3 DNA follows: TGTGCCAGCAGCCGTAGACAGCTAAACATTCAGTACTTC. Translation: CASSRRQLNIQYF.

The genes are TRBV5-1 and TRBJ2-7; no clear D gene. The CDR3 has 14 residues. Per germline, CDR1 SGHRS and CDR2 YFSETQ. Trimming took 0 bases from V and 3 from J, leaving 10 bases between them. CDR3 residues: CASSLGVFGYEQYF. In nucleotides, the CDR3 is TGCGCCAGCAGCTTGGGGGTTTTTGGCTACGAGCAGTACTTC.

There are a few counts of this clonotype. The chain joins TRBV7-2 to TRBJ2-5; D is undetermined. The V gene's germline CDR1 is SGHTA and CDR2 FQGNSA. V lost 1 base, J lost 1 base, and 13 bases lay in between. The CDR3 length is 16 residues. CDR3 region: CASSLVWAGPQETQYF. The CDR3 DNA sequence: TGTGCCAGCAGCTTAGTTTGGGCAGGCCCCCAAGAGACCCAGTACTTC.